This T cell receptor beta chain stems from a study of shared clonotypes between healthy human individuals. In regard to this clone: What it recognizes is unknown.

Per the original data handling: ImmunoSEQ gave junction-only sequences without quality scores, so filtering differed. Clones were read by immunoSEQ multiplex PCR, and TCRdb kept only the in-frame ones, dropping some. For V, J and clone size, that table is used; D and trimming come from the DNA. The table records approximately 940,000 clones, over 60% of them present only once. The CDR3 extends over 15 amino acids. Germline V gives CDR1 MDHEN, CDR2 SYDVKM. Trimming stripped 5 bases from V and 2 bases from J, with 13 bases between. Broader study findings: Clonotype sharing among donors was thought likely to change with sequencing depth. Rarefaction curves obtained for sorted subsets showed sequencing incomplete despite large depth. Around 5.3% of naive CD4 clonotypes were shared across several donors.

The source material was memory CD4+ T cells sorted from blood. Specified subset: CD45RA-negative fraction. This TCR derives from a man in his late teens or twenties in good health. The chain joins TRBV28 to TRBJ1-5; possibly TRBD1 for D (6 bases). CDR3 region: CASSHDRLGNQPQHF. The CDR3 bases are TGTGCCAGCAGTCACGACAGGTTAGGCAATCAGCCCCAGCATTTT.